The following is a T cell receptor beta chain sequence with its context. Its antigen is not known. Germline and junction disagree at one end, which may indicate a read error. This specimen comes from a study of T cells in Graves' hyperthyroidism and ophthalmopathy. As for the study in general: Pretreatment peripheral blood was obtained at initial diagnosis.

Amplified TCR beta CDR3 regions derived from RNA transcripts. The HTBI primer set served for first-round RT-PCR of the TCR CDR3. TCRdb itself ran the multiplex PCR reads through MiXCR, one entry per CDR3 protein. The sample has hundreds of thousands of distinct CDR3 sequences; less than 25% are singletons. Study findings and constraints: Ophthalmopathy was told apart from stable hyperthyroidism by a 13 V-J model.

CDR1 and CDR2 from the germline V gene are DFQATT and SNEGSKA (reference sequence). The CDR3 length is 15 residues. Uncontrolled infection, other autoimmune disease, pregnancy or lactation excluded patients. The sequence came from a woman in her 70s with Graves' ophthalmopathy. The chain joins TRBV20-1 to TRBJ1-5, with D uncertain. Input material: blood. CDR3 residues: CSVRGLASGNRPQHF. The CDR3 nucleotides are TGCAGTGTAAGAGGATTGGCATCGGGCAATCGGCCCCAGCATTTT.